A selection of T cell receptor beta chains follows, all from one sample in a study of cytomegalovirus exposure and HLA in healthy donors. Clones were read by immunoSEQ multiplex PCR, and TCRdb kept only the in-frame ones, dropping some. This sample has roughly 130,000 clones, with 80% to 85% found just once. The sequenced material came from PBMCs. The receptors were sampled from a boy under 18 in good health and CMV-seronegative. Both conserved end residues are part of each CDR3. Each record gives: V gene, clone size, J gene, D gene, CDR3 DNA, CDR3 protein. A D gene is named only where the DNA matches it firmly. Only part of the rows carry a size: once, few, many, or a class if the clone is expanded.

>TRBV6-6|NA|TRBJ2-7|NA
TGTGCCAGCAGGACCGCGGGACAGAACGCCTACGAGCAGTACTTC
CASRTAGQNAYEQYF
>TRBV7-8|NA|TRBJ2-7|NA
TGTGCCAGCAGCTATAGCGGATACGAGCAGTACTTC
CASSYSGYEQYF
>TRBV7-3|NA|TRBJ1-6|NA
TGTGCCAGCAGCGCGATCGGGGGTGGGAATTCACCCCTCCACTTT
CASSAIGGGNSPLHF
>TRBV6-5|NA|TRBJ2-7|NA
TGTGCCAGCAGTTGGGGGGCGGGAGACCCCTCCTACGAGCAGTACTTC
CASSWGAGDPSYEQYF
>TRBV5-8|NA|TRBJ2-1|NA
TGTGCCAGCAGCTTCTTGTCTGGCGAGCAGTTCTTC
CASSFLSGEQFF
>TRBV6-6|few|TRBJ2-2|NA
TGTGCCAGCAGTTACTCGGGCGGGGCGAACACCGGGGAGCTGTTTTTT
CASSYSGGANTGELFF
>TRBV14|NA|TRBJ2-6|TRBD1
TGTGCCAGCAGCCAACAAATCCCGGACGGGACAGGGTTTGCTGGGGCCAACGTCCTGACTTTC
CASSQQIPDGTGFAGANVLTF
>TRBV7-8|NA|TRBJ2-7|TRBD2
TGTGCCAGCAGCCCAGGACTAGCGGGAGTTAAATACGAGCAGTACTTC
CASSPGLAGVKYEQYF
>TRBV15|few|TRBJ1-1|NA
TGTGCCACCAGCAGATACAGCATGAACACTGAAGCTTTCTTT
CATSRYSMNTEAFF
>TRBV30|NA|TRBJ2-3|TRBD1
TGTGCCTGGAGTTCGGGACAGGGCGGCACAGATACGCAGTATTTT
CAWSSGQGGTDTQYF
>TRBV9|NA|TRBJ2-1|TRBD2
TGTGCCAGCAGCGTTGGACTAGCGGGAGAAGTGAAGCAGTTCTTC
CASSVGLAGEVKQFF
>TRBV5-1|NA|TRBJ1-1|TRBD1
TGCGCCAGCAGCTTCAACAGGGGGAACACTGAAGCTTTCTTT
CASSFNRGNTEAFF
>TRBV25-1|NA|TRBJ2-5|TRBD1
TGTGCCAGCAGCCTACAGGGGAAGACCCAGTACTTC
CASSLQGKTQYF
>TRBV4-1|NA|TRBJ2-7|TRBD2
TGCGCCAGCAGCGAGCGGGAGTCGGACGAGCAGTACTTC
CASSERESDEQYF
>TRBV30|once|TRBJ2-5|TRBD2
TGTGCCTGGAGTTGGAGGGAGGGAGAGACCCAGTACTTC
CAWSWREGETQYF
>TRBV30|NA|TRBJ2-3|TRBD2
TGTGCCTGGAGTCGGCGGGGGACTAGCACAGATACGCAGTATTTT
CAWSRRGTSTDTQYF
>TRBV6-1|NA|TRBJ1-1|NA
TGTGCCAGCAGTTTCCTTCCTCCTTATAACACTGAAGCTTTCTTT
CASSFLPPYNTEAFF
>TRBV30|NA|TRBJ2-3|TRBD1
TGTGCCTGGAGTGTGGGGACAGGGGGCGCGGATACGCAGTATTTT
CAWSVGTGGADTQYF
>TRBV5-1|once|TRBJ2-1|NA
TGCGCCAGCAGCTCGGAGTTTGGGAATGAGCAGTTCTTC
CASSSEFGNEQFF
>TRBV4-2|NA|TRBJ2-7|NA
TGTGCCAGCAGCCCCCGGACTTCTCAAACCCGTTACGAGCAGTACTTC
CASSPRTSQTRYEQYF
>TRBV9|once|TRBJ1-1|NA
TGTGCCAGCAGCGCCTCAGGGGCAGCAGCTGAAGCTTTCTTT
CASSASGAAAEAFF
>TRBV5-6|NA|TRBJ1-2|TRBD1
TGTGCCAGCAGCCCGTCGGACAGGGACTATGGCTACACCTTC
CASSPSDRDYGYTF
>TRBV5-1|NA|TRBJ2-4|TRBD1
TGCGCCAGCAGCCCCCCGGGACAGGGGTCCATTCAGTACTTC
CASSPPGQGSIQYF
>TRBV19|NA|TRBJ1-2|TRBD1
TGTGCCAGTAGTATCCCGGGACAGCAGATCTATGGCTACACCTTC
CASSIPGQQIYGYTF
>TRBV4-1|once|TRBJ2-1|NA
TGCGCCAGCAGCCAAGGAGGGAGCTCCTACAATGAGCAGTTCTTC
CASSQGGSSYNEQFF
>TRBV5-6|NA|TRBJ2-5|NA
TGTGCCAGCAGCTTGGCCGCAGCGGAGACCCAGTACTTC
CASSLAAAETQYF
>TRBV6-5|NA|TRBJ2-1|NA
TGTGCCAGCAGTTACTCTAGGAGATTGGCGCAGTTCTTC
CASSYSRRLAQFF
>TRBV11-3|NA|TRBJ2-7|NA
TGTGCCAGCAGCTTAGAACAGGGCTCCTACGAGCAGTACTTC
CASSLEQGSYEQYF
>TRBV27|NA|TRBJ2-5|TRBD2
TGTGCCAGCAGTAAATCCGGACTAGCGGGAGAGACCCAGTACTTC
CASSKSGLAGETQYF
>TRBV4-3|few|TRBJ2-5|NA
TGCGCCAGCAGCCAAGAGGCTACAGGGTGGGAAGAGACCCAGTACTTC
CASSQEATGWEETQYF
>TRBV6-6|NA|TRBJ1-1|NA
TGTGCCAGCGCTCAGGGGCAGGGCGTGAACACTGAAGCTCTCTTT
CASAQGQGVNTEALF
>TRBV19|NA|TRBJ2-1|TRBD2
TGTGCCAGTAAAGCGCGGGAGGGCAGGCAGTTCTTC
CASKAREGRQFF
>TRBV29-1|NA|TRBJ2-5|TRBD1
TGCAGCGTTAGTCCCGGGACAGGGCCCCAAGAGACCCAGTACTTC
CSVSPGTGPQETQYF
>TRBV4-2|few|TRBJ2-6|TRBD1
TGTGCCAGCAGCCCCCAATACAGGGGGCTACGCGATGGGGCCAACGTCCTGACTTTC
CASSPQYRGLRDGANVLTF
>TRBV5-1|NA|TRBJ2-2|TRBD2
TGCGCCAGCAGCCTGGGAAGCGGGGTTACGAACACCGGGGAGCTGTTTTTT
CASSLGSGVTNTGELFF
>TRBV7-8|NA|TRBJ1-5|NA
TGTGCCAGCAGTTTAAGCGGTAACTTTCACAATCAGCCCCAGCATTTT
CASSLSGNFHNQPQHF
>TRBV2|few|TRBJ1-4|NA
TGTGCCAGCAGTGGAAGGACATCCTCAACTAATGAAAAACTGTTTTTT
CASSGRTSSTNEKLFF
>TRBV7-9|NA|TRBJ1-1|NA
TGTGCCAGCAGCCCCCCCGGACAGCCTGAAGCTTTCTTT
CASSPPGQPEAFF
>TRBV5-5|NA|TRBJ2-7|NA
TGTGCCAGCAGCCTTAGCTCCTACGAGCAGTACTTC
CASSLSSYEQYF
>TRBV6-5|NA|TRBJ1-2|TRBD1
TGTGCCAGCAACCCGACAGGGGCCCACTATGGCTACACCTTC
CASNPTGAHYGYTF
>TRBV7-8|once|TRBJ1-4|NA
TGTGCCAGCAGCTTACTGGGGGGGCGAGGGGAAAAACTGTTTTTT
CASSLLGGRGEKLFF
>TRBV9|NA|TRBJ2-1|TRBD2
TGTGCCAGCAGCGGATGGACTAGCTCCTACAATGAGCAGTTCTTC
CASSGWTSSYNEQFF
>TRBV23-1|NA|TRBJ2-5|TRBD2
TGCGCCAGCAGTCAATCGGGACTAGCGGGAGTTCAAGAGACCCAGTACTTC
CASSQSGLAGVQETQYF
>TRBV7-2|NA|TRBJ1-2|NA
TGTGCCAGCAGCTTAGCGACAGACTATGGCTACACCTTC
CASSLATDYGYTF
>TRBV7-2|NA|TRBJ2-3|TRBD2
TGTGCCAGCAGCTTATCGGGACTAGCAGGAGATACGCAGTATTTT
CASSLSGLAGDTQYF
>TRBV30|NA|TRBJ2-3|TRBD1
TGTGCCTGGACGTCAGGGGGAGGCACAGATACGCAGTATTTT
CAWTSGGGTDTQYF
>TRBV9|NA|TRBJ2-5|TRBD1
TGTGCCAGCAGCCTACAGGGGGCCCAAGAGACCCAGTACTTC
CASSLQGAQETQYF
>TRBV5-8|once|TRBJ1-5|NA
TGTGCCAGCAGCTTCGGCAGGGGAGATCAGCCCCAGCATTTT
CASSFGRGDQPQHF
>TRBV27|NA|TRBJ1-1|TRBD1
TGTGCCAGCAGACCGGACAGGGCCGGGGCTTTCTTT
CASRPDRAGAFF
>TRBV25-1|once|TRBJ2-5|TRBD2
TGTGCCAGCAGTGAATTCGGCGGGGCTAGCGGGCCTCAAGAGACCCAGTACTTC
CASSEFGGASGPQETQYF
>TRBV14|once|TRBJ2-1|TRBD1
TGTGCCAGCAGCCAAGAAGAGGTGGACAGGGTGAATGAGCAGTTCTTC
CASSQEEVDRVNEQFF
>TRBV13|NA|TRBJ2-2|TRBD2
TGTGCCAGCAGCTTAGGTAGCGGGAGAAACACCGGGGAGCTGTTTTTT
CASSLGSGRNTGELFF
>TRBV4-3|NA|TRBJ2-6|NA
TGCGCCAGCAGCCAGGACGCAGGGAACTCTGGGGCCAACGTCCTGACTTTC
CASSQDAGNSGANVLTF
>TRBV19|once|TRBJ1-1|NA
TGTGCCAGTCCTCCGGGGAGGTCAGCTTTCTTT
CASPPGRSAFF
>TRBV5-4|NA|TRBJ1-3|TRBD1
TGTGCCAGCAGTCCGGGACAGCCGAACTCTTACTCTGGAAACACCATATATTTT
CASSPGQPNSYSGNTIYF